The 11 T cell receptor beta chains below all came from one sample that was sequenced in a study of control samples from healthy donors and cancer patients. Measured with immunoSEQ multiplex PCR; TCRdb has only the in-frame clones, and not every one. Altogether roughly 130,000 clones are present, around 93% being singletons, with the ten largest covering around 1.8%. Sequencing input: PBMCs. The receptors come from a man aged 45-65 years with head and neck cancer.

CDR3 loop: CASSFQVPNTEAFF. The CDR3 DNA is TGTGCCAGCAGCTTCCAAGTCCCGAACACTGAAGCTTTCTTT. The genes are TRBV7-9 and TRBJ1-1, with no clear D. This CDR3 is 14 amino acids long. Germline V gene lookup returns CDR1 SEHNR and CDR2 FQNEAQ (reference sequence). Trimming took off 3 bases at V and 1 base at J, with 9 bases between the two ends.

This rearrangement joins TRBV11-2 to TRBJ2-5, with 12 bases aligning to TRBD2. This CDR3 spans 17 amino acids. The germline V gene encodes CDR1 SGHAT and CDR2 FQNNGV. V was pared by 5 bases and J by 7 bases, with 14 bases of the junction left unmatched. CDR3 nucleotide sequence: TGTGCCAGCAGCGCTACTAGCGGGGGGCTCCGACGGGGGACCCAGTACTTC. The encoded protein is CASSATSGGLRRGTQYF.

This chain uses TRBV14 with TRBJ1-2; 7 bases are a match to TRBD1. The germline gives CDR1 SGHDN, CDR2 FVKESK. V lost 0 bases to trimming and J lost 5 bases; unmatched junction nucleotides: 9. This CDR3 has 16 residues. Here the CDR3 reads CASSQDRRGRVYGYTF. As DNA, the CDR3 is TGTGCCAGCAGCCAAGATCGGAGGGGGCGCGTATATGGCTACACCTTC.

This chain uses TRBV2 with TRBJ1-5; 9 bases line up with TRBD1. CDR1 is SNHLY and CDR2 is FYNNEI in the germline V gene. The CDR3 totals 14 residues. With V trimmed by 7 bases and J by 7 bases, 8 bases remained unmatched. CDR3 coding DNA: TGTGCCAGCAATTTACAGGGGGCGGGCCAGCCCCAGCATTTT. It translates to CASNLQGAGQPQHF.

This CDR3 reads CASSQSRKTNYGYTF. The CDR3 bases are TGTGCCAGCAGTCAGTCACGGAAGACTAACTATGGCTACACCTTC. This chain links TRBV7-2 with TRBJ1-2; D unclear. Germline V gives CDR1 SGHTA, CDR2 FQGNSA. The germline V and J ends were trimmed by 6 bases and 0 bases, with 14 bases remaining between them. The CDR3 extends over 15 amino acids. The full variable domain, rest sourced from reference TRBV7-2 and TRBJ1-2, is GAGVSQSPSNKVTEKGKDVELRCDPISGHTALYWYRQSLGQGLEFLIYFQGNSAPDKSGLPSDRFSAERTGGSVSTLTIQRTQQEDSAVYLCASSQSRKTNYGYTFGSGTRLTVV.

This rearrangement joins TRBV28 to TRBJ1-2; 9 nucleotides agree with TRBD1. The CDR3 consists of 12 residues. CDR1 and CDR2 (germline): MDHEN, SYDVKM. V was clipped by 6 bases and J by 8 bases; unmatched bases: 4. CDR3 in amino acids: CASSTGGKGYTF. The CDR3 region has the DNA TGTGCCAGCAGCACAGGGGGCAAAGGCTACACCTTC.

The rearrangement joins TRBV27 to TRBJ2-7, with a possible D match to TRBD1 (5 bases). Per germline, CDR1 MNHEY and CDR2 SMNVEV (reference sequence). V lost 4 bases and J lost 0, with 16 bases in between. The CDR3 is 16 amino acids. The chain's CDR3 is CASSSRTFRSSYEQYF. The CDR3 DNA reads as TGTGCCAGCAGTTCCCGGACATTTAGGAGCTCCTACGAGCAGTACTTC.

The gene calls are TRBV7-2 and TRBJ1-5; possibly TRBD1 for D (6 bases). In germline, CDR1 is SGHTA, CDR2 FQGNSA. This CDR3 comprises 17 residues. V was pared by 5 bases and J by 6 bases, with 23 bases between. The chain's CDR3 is CASSRTGGPGSSQPQHF. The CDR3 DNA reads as TGTGCCAGCAGCCGGACTGGGGGCCCAGGGTCGAGTCAGCCCCAGCATTTT. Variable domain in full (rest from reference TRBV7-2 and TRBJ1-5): GAGVSQSPSNKVTEKGKDVELRCDPISGHTALYWYRQSLGQGLEFLIYFQGNSAPDKSGLPSDRFSAERTGGSVSTLTIQRTQQEDSAVYLCASSRTGGPGSSQPQHFGDGTRLSIL.

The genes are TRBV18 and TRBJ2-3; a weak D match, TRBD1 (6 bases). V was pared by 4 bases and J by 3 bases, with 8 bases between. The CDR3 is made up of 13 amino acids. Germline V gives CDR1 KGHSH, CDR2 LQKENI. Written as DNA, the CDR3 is TGTGCCAGCTCACACGGACAGACAGATACGCAGTATTTT. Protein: CASSHGQTDTQYF.

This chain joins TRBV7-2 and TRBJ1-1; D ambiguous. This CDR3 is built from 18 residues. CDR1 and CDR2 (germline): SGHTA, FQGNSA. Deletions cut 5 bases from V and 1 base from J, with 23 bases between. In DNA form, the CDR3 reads TGTGCCAGCAGCCTAGGACTATCAGTGTGGATGGGGAACACTGAAGCTTTCTTT. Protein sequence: CASSLGLSVWMGNTEAFF.

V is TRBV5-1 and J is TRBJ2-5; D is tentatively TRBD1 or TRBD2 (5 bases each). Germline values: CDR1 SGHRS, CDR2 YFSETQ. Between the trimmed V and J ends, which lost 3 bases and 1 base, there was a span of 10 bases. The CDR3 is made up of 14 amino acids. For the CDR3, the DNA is TGCGCCAGCAGCTCCGGGGCCTTCCAAGAGACCCAGTACTTC. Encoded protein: CASSSGAFQETQYF.